This T cell receptor (beta chain) was found in a study of T cells in tuberculosis. Overall study: CD1B tetramers identified T cells specific for mycobacterial lipid GMM. Samples predate treatment or fall within its first 7 days.

J gave up 7 bases and V 4 bases, and 4 bases lay outside the gene matches. The CDR3 contains 14 residues. CDR1 SGHRS and CDR2 YFSETQ come from the germline V gene. Regarding time point: new active TB diagnosis, blood taken before or within 7 days of starting treatment. Positive smear microscopy and/or M. tuberculosis culture confirmed active disease. Each clinical donor contributed on average around 97,000 T cells from unsorted cryopreserved PBMC. Some clones are missing from TCRdb's copy, which holds only in-frame ones; the method was immunoSEQ multiplex PCR. The data contain tens of thousands of clones, 70% to 85% of them seen just once; the ten biggest clones take up 15%.

The input for sequencing was PBMCs, taken at tuberculosis diagnosis. V and J are TRBV5-1 and TRBJ2-2; 10 bases agree with TRBD2. The sequence was obtained from an adult with tuberculosis. CDR3 protein: CASSELAGNGELFF. Written as DNA, the CDR3 is TGCGCCAGCAGCGAACTAGCGGGGAACGGGGAGCTGTTTTTT.